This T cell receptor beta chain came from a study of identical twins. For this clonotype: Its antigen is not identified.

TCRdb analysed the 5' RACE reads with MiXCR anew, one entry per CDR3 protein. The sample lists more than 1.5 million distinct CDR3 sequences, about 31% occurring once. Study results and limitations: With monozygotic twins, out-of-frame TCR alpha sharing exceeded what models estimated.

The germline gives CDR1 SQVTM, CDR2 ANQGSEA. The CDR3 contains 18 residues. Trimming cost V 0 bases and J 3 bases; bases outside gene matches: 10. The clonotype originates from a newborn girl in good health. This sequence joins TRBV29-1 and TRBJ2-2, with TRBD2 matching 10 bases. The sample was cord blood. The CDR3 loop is CSVEDPTERGGDTGELFF. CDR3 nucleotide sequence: TGCAGCGTTGAAGATCCTACCGAGCGGGGGGGCGACACCGGGGAGCTGTTTTTT.